These 27 T cell receptor beta chains originate from one sample sequenced in a study of T cell responses to AZD1222 COVID-19 vaccine. TCRdb keeps only in-frame clones here, not all; method: immunoSEQ multiplex PCR. Of roughly 140,000 clones in the sample, around 90% are singletons; the top ten hold roughly 5%. The sample in question was peripheral blood, obtained on day 0 of AZD1222 vaccination. The receptors shown here come from an adult in good health.

V is TRBV7-8 and J is TRBJ2-2; D may be TRBD1 (6 bases). Germline CDR1 and CDR2: SGHVS and FQNEAQ. V was trimmed by 3 bases and J by 4 bases, leaving 9 bases between them. This CDR3 has 14 residues. This CDR3 reads CASSFRDTTGELFF. CDR3 DNA: TGTGCCAGCAGCTTCCGGGACACCACCGGGGAGCTGTTTTTT.

This chain uses TRBV5-1 with TRBJ2-7; 16 nucleotides agree with TRBD2. The CDR3 runs 17 residues. Germline values: CDR1 SGHRS, CDR2 YFSETQ. The ends lost 4 bases at V and 2 bases at J; junction bases unmatched: 6. CDR3 coding DNA: TGCGCCAGCAGCACGGGACTAGCGGGAGGGTCTCCCTACGAGCAGTACTTC. Encoded protein: CASSTGLAGGSPYEQYF.

V usage is TRBV24-1 and J usage is TRBJ1-2; D is possibly TRBD1 (5 bases). From germline, CDR1 is KGHDR and CDR2 SFDVKD. This CDR3 comprises 12 residues. Between the trimmed V and J ends, which lost 4 bases and 5 bases, there was a span of 7 bases. Here the CDR3 reads CATSEPGYGYTF. In DNA form, the CDR3 reads TGTGCCACCAGTGAGCCAGGGTATGGCTACACCTTC.

The rearrangement uses TRBV18 and TRBJ2-1; TRBD1 might be the D (5 bases). Germline loops: CDR1 KGHSH, CDR2 LQKENI. The CDR3 runs 15 residues. The V end was cut by 8 bases, the J end by 8 bases, with 22 bases between. The CDR3: CASTNHRSGKDEQFF. As DNA, the CDR3 is TGTGCCAGCACAAATCACAGGTCGGGTAAGGATGAGCAGTTCTTC.

The chain uses TRBV7-3 and TRBJ2-1, with TRBD2 identical over 7 bases. Germline V gives CDR1 SGHTA, CDR2 FQGTGA. The CDR3 length is 15 residues. V was clipped by 5 bases and J by 2 bases; unmatched bases: 6. The CDR3 DNA reads as TGTGCCAGCAGCCGAGGGACTATTCCCTACAATGAGCAGTTCTTC. As protein: CASSRGTIPYNEQFF.

This clone has a single count. The J gene is TRBJ2-5, the V gene TRBV6-5; 10 bases line up with TRBD2. V shed 4 bases, J shed 9 bases, and the junction held 8 bases outside the gene matches. CDR1 is MNHEY, CDR2 SVGAGI, per germline. This CDR3 region has 14 residues. The DNA of the CDR3 is TGTGCCAGCAGTTGGACTAGCGGATCGAGGGCCCAGTACTTC. It translates to CASSWTSGSRAQYF.

This clone has just one count. This sequence joins TRBV6-2 or TRBV6-3 and TRBJ1-3; D gene ambiguous. Germline V gene data show CDR1 as MNHEY and CDR2 as SVGEGT. V was cut by 6 bases and J by 2 bases, with 11 bases left in between. The CDR3 is 14 amino acids. This CDR3 is CASSSRTTGNTIYF. CDR3 sequence (DNA): TGTGCCAGCAGCTCCCGGACTACTGGAAACACCATATATTTT.

The chain combines TRBV7-2 with TRBJ2-3, with 10 bases fitting TRBD2. Germline CDR1 is SGHTA and CDR2 is FQGNSA. CDR3 size: 16 residues. The J segment lost 7 bases and the V segment lost 1 base, leaving 8 bases of the junction unmatched. CDR3 DNA: TGTGCCAGCAGCTTAGGGGCTAGCGGGAGTTTACATACGCAGTATTTT. Protein product: CASSLGASGSLHTQYF.

This sequence joins TRBV13 and TRBJ1-1; 7 bases agree with TRBD1. Germline-derived CDR1 and CDR2 are PRHDT and FYEKMQ (reference sequence). The V and J ends lost 5 bases and 3 bases, in that order; junction bases with no gene match: 12. The CDR3 contains 16 residues. CDR3 DNA sequence: TGTGCCAGCAGCACACGTCAGGGACAGTTATACACTGAAGCTTTCTTT. Translation: CASSTRQGQLYTEAFF. Using reference TRBV13 and TRBJ1-1 for the parts outside the CDR3, the full variable domain is AAGVIQSPRHLIKEKRETATLKCYPIPRHDTVYWYQQGPGQDPQFLISFYEKMQSDKGSIPDRFSAQQFSDYHSELNMSSLELGDSALYFCASSTRQGQLYTEAFFGQGTRLTVV.

This rearrangement joins TRBV19 to TRBJ2-2, with D unresolved. This CDR3 region has 14 residues. CDR1 and CDR2 (germline): LNHDA, SQIVND (reference sequence). V lost 4 bases and J 0 bases, leaving 6 bases between the germline ends. Here the CDR3 DNA reads TGTGCCAGTAGTAGGTTTGCGAACACCGGGGAGCTGTTTTTT. Translated, it gives CASSRFANTGELFF.

This clone was recorded only once. V usage is TRBV4-2 and J usage is TRBJ2-5, with a weak D call TRBD1 (5 bases). This CDR3 is built from 15 residues. Per germline, CDR1 LGHNA and CDR2 YNFKEQ. V was cut by 0 bases and J by 4 bases, with 12 bases left in between. DNA for the CDR3: TGTGCCAGCAGCCAAGAAGGGGCAGAGCGAGAGACCCAGTACTTC. It encodes CASSQEGAERETQYF.

The V call is TRBV4-1, the J call TRBJ1-1; D call uncertain. The CDR3 spans 16 residues. Germline assignment: CDR1 MGHRA and CDR2 YSYEKL. Deletions cut 0 bases from V and 0 bases from J, with 11 bases between. The CDR3 sequence is CASSQEPASMNTEAFF. CDR3 sequence (DNA): TGCGCCAGCAGCCAAGAGCCAGCCTCCATGAACACTGAAGCTTTCTTT.

The rearrangement links TRBV19 to TRBJ2-5; the match to TRBD2 covers 9 bases. With V trimmed by 5 bases and J by 4 bases, 11 bases remained unmatched. CDR1 is LNHDA and CDR2 is SQIVND in the germline V gene (reference sequence). CDR3 length: 16 residues. The CDR3 DNA follows: TGTGCCAGTAGTCCCATTAGCGGGAGAGGTCGAGAGACCCAGTACTTC. It yields the protein CASSPISGRGRETQYF.

Comments on this clone: The same CDR3 can be traced to other DNA sequences in this sample. The chain carries TRBV19 and TRBJ1-1; TRBD1 aligns across 7 bases. The CDR3 runs 14 residues. Germline loops: CDR1 LNHDA, CDR2 SQIVND (reference sequence). The V gene end was trimmed by 2 bases and the J gene end by 0 bases; junction bases not matched to a gene: 0. The CDR3 sequence: CASSITGVNTEAFF. Written as DNA, the CDR3 is TGTGCCAGTAGTATAACAGGGGTGAACACTGAAGCTTTCTTT.

A single count supports this clone. The CDR3 DNA is TGTGCCACCAGTCGAGGGGGCGGTGAAAACTATGGCTACACCTTC. As protein: CATSRGGGENYGYTF. The chain employs TRBV24-1 and TRBJ1-2; TRBD1 agrees at 7 bases. The CDR3 spans 15 residues. With V trimmed by 6 bases and J by 2 bases, 8 bases remained unmatched. CDR1 and CDR2 from the germline V gene are KGHDR and SFDVKD.

The chain has TRBV28 and TRBJ1-2, with a tentative D call TRBD1 (5 bases). Per the germline V gene, CDR1 is MDHEN and CDR2 is SYDVKM. V lost 3 bases and J lost 4, with 18 bases in between. The CDR3 length is 16 residues. The CDR3 bases are TGTGCCAGCAGTTTGGGGCAGGGTACCATGGGCTATGGCTACACCTTC. Its translation is CASSLGQGTMGYGYTF.

The chain links TRBV20-1 to TRBJ2-1; the match to TRBD2 covers 10 bases. Germline V CDR1 and CDR2: DFQATT, SNEGSKA (reference sequence). The length of the CDR3 is 15 residues. The ends lost 3 bases at V and 0 bases at J; junction bases unmatched: 2. The CDR3 sequence is CSASSSGSSYNEQFF. Written as DNA, the CDR3 is TGCAGTGCTAGTTCTAGCGGGAGCTCCTACAATGAGCAGTTCTTC.

The chain is built from TRBV5-1 and TRBJ2-6; D remains ambiguous. The germline V gene has CDR1 SGHRS and CDR2 YFSETQ. Trimming took off 2 bases at V and 2 bases at J, with 5 bases between the two ends. The CDR3 spans 14 residues. The CDR3 reads CASSLRAGANVLTF. For the CDR3, the DNA is TGCGCCAGCAGCTTACGGGCTGGGGCCAACGTCCTGACTTTC.

The rearrangement links TRBV11-2 to TRBJ2-2, with D tentatively TRBD1 or TRBD2 (5 bases each). Germline V gene sequence: CDR1 SGHAT, CDR2 FQNNGV. CDR3 size: 17 residues. V was clipped by 5 bases and J by 0 bases, with 16 bases between them. CDR3 bases: TGTGCCAGCAGCCCTGGGGGTTGGGACGCGAACACCGGGGAGCTGTTTTTT. This encodes CASSPGGWDANTGELFF.

This rearrangement joins TRBV9 to TRBJ2-7, with D perhaps TRBD2 (6 bases). In germline, CDR1 is SGDLS, CDR2 YYNGEE. V shed 0 bases and J shed 0 bases, with 7 bases lying between them. This CDR3 spans 14 amino acids. The CDR3 nucleotides read TGTGCCAGCAGCGTAGCGGGAGCCTCCTACGAGCAGTACTTC. It yields the protein CASSVAGASYEQYF.

V is TRBV5-5 and J is TRBJ1-3; tentatively, D is TRBD1 (6 bases). The CDR3 runs to 15 residues. The V and J ends lost 5 bases and 0 bases respectively, with 12 bases between them. Germline lookup yields CDR1 SGHKS and CDR2 YYEKEE (reference sequence). CDR3: CASSGQSDSGNTIYF. DNA for the CDR3: TGTGCCAGCAGTGGACAGTCAGACTCTGGAAACACCATATATTTT.

The genes are TRBV24-1 and TRBJ2-3; D perhaps matches TRBD1 (5 bases). Trimming removed 9 bases at V and 3 bases at J, with 9 bases between. In germline, CDR1 is KGHDR, CDR2 SFDVKD. The CDR3 length is 12 residues. For the CDR3, the DNA is TGTGCCACCCAGGGATTTACAGATACGCAGTATTTT. Translation gives CATQGFTDTQYF.

J is TRBJ1-5 and V is TRBV6-5; 9 bases fit TRBD1. From germline, CDR1 is MNHEY and CDR2 SVGAGI. The junction had 4 bases not matched to a gene; V was cut back by 5 bases and J by 5 bases. The CDR3 spans 14 residues. The CDR3 DNA is TGTGCCAGCAGTCAGGGACAGGGACATCAGCCCCAGCATTTT. Translating gives CASSQGQGHQPQHF.

The chain carries TRBV4-1 and TRBJ1-1; 8 bases line up with TRBD1. CDR3 size: 14 residues. Germline assignment: CDR1 MGHRA and CDR2 YSYEKL. The V gene end was trimmed by 5 bases and the J gene end by 4 bases; junction bases not matched to a gene: 6. CDR3 sequence: CASSAGGLITEAFF. Here the CDR3 DNA reads TGCGCCAGCAGCGCAGGGGGCTTAATCACTGAAGCTTTCTTT.

The V and J genes are TRBV29-1 and TRBJ2-5, with D unclear. The CDR3 consists of 11 residues. Trimming left V 6 bases short and J 5 bases short, with 10 bases between. CDR1 is SQVTM, CDR2 ANQGSEA, per germline. CDR3 region: CSVGLGETQYF. CDR3 DNA: TGCAGCGTGGGCCTGGGGGAGACCCAGTACTTC.

J is TRBJ2-2 and V is TRBV19; tentative D call: TRBD1 (6 bases). The CDR3 extends over 17 amino acids. Germline V lookup: CDR1 LNHDA, CDR2 SQIVND (reference sequence). The V and J ends lost 0 bases and 1 base respectively, with 12 bases between them. CDR3 in amino acids: CASSIDTGHLNTGELFF. CDR3 coding DNA: TGTGCCAGTAGTATAGATACGGGACACTTGAACACCGGGGAGCTGTTTTTT.

This rearrangement joins TRBV25-1 to TRBJ2-1; 11 bases fit TRBD2. CDR3 length: 16 amino acids. Germline V gene data show CDR1 as MGHDK and CDR2 as SYGVNS. With V trimmed by 5 bases and J by 3 bases, 6 bases remained unmatched. The DNA for the CDR3 is TGTGCCAGCAGTTCTCGTAGCGGGAGGGGCTACAATGAGCAGTTCTTC. This gives the protein CASSSRSGRGYNEQFF.